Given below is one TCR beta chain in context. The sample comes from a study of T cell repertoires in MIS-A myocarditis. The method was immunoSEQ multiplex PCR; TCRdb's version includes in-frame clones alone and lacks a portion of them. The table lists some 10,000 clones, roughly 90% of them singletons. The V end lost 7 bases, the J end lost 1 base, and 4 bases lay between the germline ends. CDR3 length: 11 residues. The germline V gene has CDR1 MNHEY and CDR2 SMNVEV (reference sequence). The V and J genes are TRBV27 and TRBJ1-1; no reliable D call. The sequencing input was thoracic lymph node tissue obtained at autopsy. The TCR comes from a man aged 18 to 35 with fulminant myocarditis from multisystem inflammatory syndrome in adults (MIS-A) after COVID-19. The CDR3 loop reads CASTGNTEAFF. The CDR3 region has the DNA TGTGCCAGCACAGGGAACACTGAAGCTTTCTTT.